This TCR beta chain was sequenced during a study of cytomegalovirus exposure and HLA in healthy donors. Study-wide points: According to an earlier analysis, most TCR beta V segments yielded productive rearrangements about 90% or about 30% of the time.

The CDR3 extends over 16 amino acids. Trimming cost V 4 bases and J 2 bases; bases outside gene matches: 4. Germline CDR1 and CDR2: MGHDK and SYGVNS. On this clone itself: What it binds is not known.

It was with 60 Vbeta and 13 Jbeta primers that the PCR ran. Profiling relied on immunoSEQ multiplex PCR, and the TCRdb table lists in-frame clones only, not all of them. The sample records over 200,000 clones, 75% to 85% being singletons. The sequenced sample was PBMCs. J is TRBJ2-3 and V is TRBV25-1, with 12 bases aligning to TRBD2. This receptor was identified in a woman aged 55-69 years in good health and CMV-seropositive. The CDR3: CASSGLAGAATDTQYF. For the CDR3, the DNA is TGTGCCAGCAGTGGACTAGCGGGGGCCGCCACAGATACGCAGTATTTT.